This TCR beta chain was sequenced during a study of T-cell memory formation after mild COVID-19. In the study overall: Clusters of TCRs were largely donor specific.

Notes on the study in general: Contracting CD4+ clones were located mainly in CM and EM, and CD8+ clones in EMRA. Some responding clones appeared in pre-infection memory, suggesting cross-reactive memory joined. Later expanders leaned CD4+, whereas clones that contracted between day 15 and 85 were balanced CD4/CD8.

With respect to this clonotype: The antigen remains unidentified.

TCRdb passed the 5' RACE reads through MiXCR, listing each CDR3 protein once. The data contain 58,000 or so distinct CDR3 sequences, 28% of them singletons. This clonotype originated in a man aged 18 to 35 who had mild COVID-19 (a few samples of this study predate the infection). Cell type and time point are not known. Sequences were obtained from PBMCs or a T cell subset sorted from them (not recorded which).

CDR3: CASGRDRGRGTEAFF. The DNA for the CDR3 is TGTGCCAGCGGCCGGGACAGGGGGCGCGGGACTGAAGCTTTCTTT. The V and J genes are TRBV6-5 and TRBJ1-1; 12 nucleotides align to TRBD1. This CDR3 is 15 amino acids long. Germline V CDR1 and CDR2: MNHEY, SVGAGI. V lost 8 bases, J lost 5 bases, and 9 bases stayed unmatched.